A single sample gave rise to the 25 T cell receptor beta chains below, sequenced in a study of blood T cell repertoires in COVID-19. Some clones are missing from TCRdb's copy, which holds only in-frame ones; the method was immunoSEQ multiplex PCR. This sample has roughly 380,000 clones, with more than 75% found just once. Sequencing was performed on PBMCs or T cells enriched from blood (not recorded which). Source of these receptors: a woman between 25 and 40 years old who had recovered from COVID-19.

CDR3 sequence reads: CASSSQGYNSPLHF. The CDR3 DNA reads as TGTGCCAGCAGCTCACAGGGATATAATTCACCCCTCCACTTT. The chain joins TRBV7-3 to TRBJ1-6; perhaps TRBD1 as D (6 bases). V was pared by 4 bases and J by 4 bases, with 8 bases between. The CDR3 runs 14 residues. Germline V gives CDR1 SGHTA, CDR2 FQGTGA. The full variable domain, with the rest looked up from reference TRBV7-3 and TRBJ1-6, is GAGVSQTPSNKVTEKGKYVELRCDPISGHTALYWYRQSLGQGPEFLIYFQGTGAADDSGLPNDRFFAVRPEGSVSTLKIQRTERGDSAVYLCASSSQGYNSPLHFGNGTRLTVT.

On this clone: The sample has other DNA sequences that encode this CDR3 too. The rearrangement uses TRBV6-5 and TRBJ2-2; 7 bases line up with TRBD1. The germline V gene has CDR1 MNHEY and CDR2 SVGAGI. CDR3 length: 15 residues. The V gene end was trimmed by 0 bases and the J gene end by 6 bases; junction bases not matched to a gene: 4. The CDR3 here is CASSYSRQGAGELFF. The DNA of the CDR3 is TGTGCCAGCAGTTACTCGAGACAGGGAGCCGGGGAGCTGTTTTTT.

The chain is built from TRBV6-6 and TRBJ2-7; 10 bases are a match to TRBD1. The germline V gene has CDR1 MNHNY and CDR2 SVGAGI (reference sequence). Trimming cost V 2 bases and J 4 bases; bases outside gene matches: 5. The CDR3 contains 15 residues. DNA for the CDR3: TGTGCCAGCAGTTACCGACAGGGGGCGCCATACGAGCAGTACTTC. Its translation is CASSYRQGAPYEQYF.

This chain joins TRBV24-1 and TRBJ2-5; TRBD2 matches 12 bases. The CDR3 runs to 18 residues. CDR1 and CDR2 from the germline V gene are KGHDR and SFDVKD. The trim removed 12 bases at V and 4 bases at J, leaving 20 bases unmatched. CDR3 coding DNA: TGTGCCCCCTGGGAACAACACCGACTAGCGGGAGTGGCAGAGACCCAGTACTTC. The encoded protein is CAPWEQHRLAGVAETQYF.

V and J are TRBV5-5 and TRBJ2-7; TRBD2 agrees at 9 bases. CDR1 is SGHKS and CDR2 is YYEKEE in the germline V gene (reference sequence). CDR3 length: 14 amino acids. V lost 4 bases, J lost 5 bases, and 7 bases stayed unmatched. In DNA, the CDR3 is TGTGCCAGCAGCCCCGGCGGGAGGGCCGACGAGCAGTACTTC. This translates into CASSPGGRADEQYF.

The rearrangement links TRBV18 to TRBJ2-2; TRBD2 might be the D (6 bases). The V gene's germline CDR1 is KGHSH and CDR2 LQKENI. The CDR3 consists of 16 residues. Trimming stripped 1 base from V and 2 bases from J, with 11 bases between. The CDR3 reads CASSPQLAYNTGELFF. The DNA of the CDR3 is TGTGCCAGCTCACCACAACTAGCTTATAACACCGGGGAGCTGTTTTTT.

In nucleotides, the CDR3 is TGTGCCAGCTCACCCGATCAACAGGAAGCTTTCTTT. Translating it yields CASSPDQQEAFF. This rearrangement joins TRBV18 to TRBJ1-1; the D is unclear. The CDR3 is 12 amino acids. With 3 bases removed from V and 8 bases from J, the gap between germline ends came to 10 bases. Looked up from germline, CDR1 is KGHSH and CDR2 is LQKENI.

This sequence joins TRBV20-1 and TRBJ2-1; 11 positions match TRBD1. CDR1 is DFQATT, CDR2 SNEGSKA, per germline (reference sequence). Germline trimming cut 3 bases from V and 7 bases from J; bases unmatched to any gene: 5. The CDR3 length is 14 residues. This CDR3 reads CSASSGTGGNEQFF. The CDR3 bases are TGCAGTGCTAGTTCCGGGACAGGGGGAAATGAGCAGTTCTTC.

This clone was counted between two and nine times. The chain recombines TRBV2 with TRBJ1-5, with D perhaps matching TRBD1 (6 bases). This CDR3 is built from 16 residues. V shed 4 bases and J shed 1 base, with 14 bases lying between them. Per germline, CDR1 SNHLY and CDR2 FYNNEI. The CDR3 is CASSGGLLGSNQPQHF. CDR3 nucleotides: TGTGCCAGCAGTGGGGGGCTCCTTGGCAGCAATCAGCCCCAGCATTTT.

The V and J genes are TRBV19 and TRBJ1-1; possible D gene TRBD1, 5 bases. Germline V gene sequence: CDR1 LNHDA, CDR2 SQIVND (reference sequence). With 0 bases removed from V and 2 bases from J, the gap between germline ends came to 13 bases. CDR3 size: 16 residues. The CDR3 reads CASSIDGGVPNTEAFF. CDR3 nucleotide sequence: TGTGCCAGTAGTATAGATGGGGGGGTCCCCAACACTGAAGCTTTCTTT.

The V gene is TRBV7-8, the J gene TRBJ2-7; 9 bases fit TRBD2. The CDR3 loop spans 14 amino acids. With 5 bases clipped from V and 7 bases from J, the junction kept 9 bases outside the gene matches. Germline-derived CDR1 and CDR2 are SGHVS and FQNEAQ. The CDR3 sequence: CASSTQGLAFEQYF. In DNA, the CDR3 is TGTGCCAGCAGCACCCAGGGACTAGCTTTTGAGCAGTACTTC.

Only a few counts were recorded for this clone. The J gene is TRBJ2-7, the V gene TRBV28; TRBD1 aligns across 9 bases. The CDR3 is 13 amino acids. Losses at the gene ends were 6 bases for V and 6 bases for J; bases not matched to a gene: 6. The germline CDR1 and CDR2 sequences are MDHEN and SYDVKM. CDR3 amino acids: CASRIGQGSEQYF. Written as DNA, the CDR3 is TGTGCCAGCAGGATAGGACAGGGGTCCGAGCAGTACTTC.

This clone was counted only a few times. In nucleotides, the CDR3 is TGTGCCAGCAGCCTGCCAGGGTCCCCAGGCACCGGGGAGCTGTTTTTT. This translates into CASSLPGSPGTGELFF. The chain employs TRBV7-3 and TRBJ2-2, with D perhaps TRBD1 (5 bases). The V gene's germline CDR1 is SGHTA and CDR2 FQGTGA. The CDR3 extends over 16 amino acids. V gave up 5 bases and J gave up 4 bases, with 17 bases separating them.

The chain has TRBV2 and TRBJ1-1; D gene uncertain. The V gene's germline CDR1 is SNHLY and CDR2 FYNNEI. The CDR3 has 13 residues. Between the trimmed V and J ends, which lost 6 bases and 0 bases, there was a span of 8 bases. The CDR3 DNA sequence: TGTGCCAGCAGATACTTCATGAACACTGAAGCTTTCTTT. Translated, it gives CASRYFMNTEAFF.

The chain has TRBV28 and TRBJ1-1, with D uncertain. The CDR3 consists of 11 residues. Deletions cut 10 bases from V and 3 bases from J, with 9 bases between. CDR1 is MDHEN, CDR2 SYDVKM, per germline. DNA for the CDR3: TGTGCCACTCAGGTGGACACTGAAGCTTTCTTT. Translation: CATQVDTEAFF. Based on the CDR3 plus reference TRBV28 and TRBJ1-1, the full variable domain is DVKVTQSSRYLVKRTGEKVFLECVQDMDHENMFWYRQDPGLGLRLIYFSYDVKMKEKGDIPEGYSVSREKKERFSLILESASTNQTSMYLCATQVDTEAFFGQGTRLTVV.

The chain links TRBV19 to TRBJ2-1, with TRBD2 matching 11 bases. V was pared by 3 bases and J by 2 bases, with 9 bases of the junction left unmatched. This CDR3 has 18 residues. Germline V gene data show CDR1 as LNHDA and CDR2 as SQIVND (reference sequence). CDR3 sequence reads: CASSIQISSGGTYNEQFF. In DNA, the CDR3 is TGTGCCAGTAGTATCCAAATTTCTAGCGGGGGGACCTACAATGAGCAGTTCTTC.

A word on this clone: This sample also contains other DNA sequences that code for the same CDR3. V is TRBV9 and J is TRBJ2-7, with a weak D call TRBD1 (5 bases). This CDR3 has 13 amino acids. The V end lost 3 bases, the J end lost 3 bases, and 10 bases lay between the germline ends. Germline loops: CDR1 SGDLS, CDR2 YYNGEE. CDR3: CASSAGPSYEQYF. The CDR3 coding sequence is TGTGCCAGCAGCGCAGGGCCCAGCTACGAGCAGTACTTC.

The gene calls are TRBV7-2 and TRBJ2-7; 7 bases map to TRBD1. This CDR3 spans 14 amino acids. With V trimmed by 2 bases and J by 3 bases, 4 bases remained unmatched. CDR1 SGHTA and CDR2 FQGNSA come from the germline V gene. In DNA form, the CDR3 reads TGTGCCAGCAGCTTAATTAGGGACAGCTACGAGCAGTACTTC. Translating gives CASSLIRDSYEQYF.

The gene calls are TRBV27 and TRBJ2-7, with 7 bases that match TRBD2. The ends lost 2 bases at V and 3 bases at J; junction bases unmatched: 7. Germline CDR1 MNHEY, CDR2 SMNVEV (reference sequence). The CDR3 runs 15 residues. The CDR3 loop is CASSLRAGALYEQYF. CDR3 DNA sequence: TGTGCCAGCAGTTTACGGGCGGGAGCTCTCTACGAGCAGTACTTC.

J is TRBJ1-2 and V is TRBV7-9; 7 nucleotides match TRBD1. CDR3 length equals 14 residues. Germline V lookup: CDR1 SEHNR, CDR2 FQNEAQ (reference sequence). The V and J ends lost 2 bases and 3 bases, in that order; junction bases with no gene match: 3. The CDR3 spells CASSLSGQDYGYTF. The CDR3 nucleotides are TGTGCCAGCAGCTTATCTGGACAGGACTATGGCTACACCTTC.

The rearrangement links TRBV2 to TRBJ1-1; 9 bases line up with TRBD1. The V and J ends lost 6 bases and 5 bases, in that order; junction bases with no gene match: 7. The CDR3 has 14 residues. CDR1 and CDR2 from the germline V gene are SNHLY and FYNNEI. The CDR3 sequence: CASSSTGGDTEAFF. DNA for the CDR3: TGTGCCAGCAGCTCGACAGGGGGAGATACTGAAGCTTTCTTT.

This chain links TRBV7-9 with TRBJ2-7; TRBD1 agrees at 9 bases. The length of the CDR3 is 14 residues. Germline-derived CDR1 and CDR2 are SEHNR and FQNEAQ (reference sequence). V trimming: 5 bases; J trimming: 4 bases; junction bases outside the gene matches: 6. The CDR3 protein is CASSQKDRGYEQYF. CDR3 nucleotides: TGTGCCAGCAGCCAAAAGGACAGGGGATACGAGCAGTACTTC. The full variable domain, with the rest looked up from reference TRBV7-9 and TRBJ2-7, is DTGVSQNPRHKITKRGQNVTFRCDPISEHNRLYWYRQTLGQGPEFLTYFQNEAQLEKSRLLSDRFSAERPKGSFSTLEIQRTEQGDSAMYLCASSQKDRGYEQYFGPGTRLTVT.

A few counts support this clone. The CDR3: CASSFTRDTQYF. The CDR3 DNA sequence: TGTGCCAGCAGTTTTACTAGGGATACGCAGTATTTT. V usage is TRBV12-3 or TRBV12-4 and J usage is TRBJ2-3; tentatively, D is TRBD2 (5 bases). CDR3 length equals 12 residues. Trimming left V 3 bases short and J 6 bases short, with 7 bases between.

This clone was observed a handful of times. In DNA form, the CDR3 reads TGTGCCATTCGACAGGGGGCGTGGGCTGAAGCTTTCTTT. Amino acid sequence: CAIRQGAWAEAFF. The rearrangement joins TRBV2 to TRBJ1-1, with 10 positions matching TRBD1. This CDR3 contains 13 residues. V lost 10 bases, J lost 6 bases, and 8 bases stayed unmatched. Per germline, CDR1 SNHLY and CDR2 FYNNEI. Using reference TRBV2 and TRBJ1-1 for the parts outside the CDR3, the full variable domain is EPEVTQTPSHQVTQMGQEVILRCVPISNHLYFYWYRQILGQKVEFLVSFYNNEISEKSEIFDDQFSVERPDGSNFTLKIRSTKLEDSAMYFCAIRQGAWAEAFFGQGTRLTVV.

This clone has just one count. The chain uses TRBV5-6 and TRBJ2-1; 9 bases align to TRBD1. This CDR3 region has 16 residues. V was clipped by 4 bases and J by 5 bases; unmatched bases: 10. Germline V gene lookup returns CDR1 SGHDT and CDR2 YYEEEE. CDR3 DNA: TGTGCCAGCAGCCTGGACAGGGGACGGTTACACAATGAGCAGTTCTTC. It encodes CASSLDRGRLHNEQFF.